The 11 T cell receptor beta chains reported below all come from one sample, sequenced in a study of beta chain features in type 1 diabetes. Their antigen targets remain unknown. Whole-study findings and limits: Shortening of TCRB CDR3s, moderate but significant, appeared in all four CD4+ subsets of Type 1 diabetes patients.

As every portion of the isolated RNA was reverse transcribed, the sequencing read expressed TCRB transcripts. Data came from immunoSEQ multiplex PCR; TCRdb stores just in-frame clones and leaves some out. The data show 200,000 to 300,000 clones, with 11% seen just once and about 0.018% held by the top ten. Sequencing was performed on naive CD4+ T cells from blood. All receptors derive from a man in his thirties or forties with type 1 diabetes.

The rearrangement links TRBV4-2 to TRBJ2-1; D gene ambiguous. The V gene's germline CDR1 is LGHNA and CDR2 YNFKEQ. This CDR3 is 15 amino acids long. V was cut by 1 base and J by 3 bases, with 10 bases left in between. The CDR3 spells CASSQARNSYNEQFF. Written as DNA, the CDR3 is TGTGCCAGCAGCCAAGCACGGAACAGCTACAATGAGCAGTTCTTC.

The chain couples TRBV19 to TRBJ2-3; the D is unclear. Trimming shortened V by 6 bases and J by 5 bases, and 9 bases separated the two germline ends. This CDR3 is built from 12 residues. Germline CDR1 reads LNHDA; CDR2 reads SQIVND (reference sequence). CDR3 coding DNA: TGTGCCAGTAGCTCCGAGGTAGATACGCAGTATTTT. Protein product: CASSSEVDTQYF.

This chain uses TRBV2 with TRBJ2-5; 9 bases map to TRBD1. Losses at the gene ends were 7 bases for V and 3 bases for J; bases not matched to a gene: 9. Per the germline V gene, CDR1 is SNHLY and CDR2 is FYNNEI. The CDR3 covers 15 residues. The CDR3 nucleotides are TGTGCCAGCAAGGGAGACAGGGGGAGGGAAGAGACCCAGTACTTC. Its protein is CASKGDRGREETQYF.

This chain joins TRBV7-3 and TRBJ2-3; D possibly corresponds to TRBD2 (6 bases). The CDR3 totals 14 residues. Trimming left V 5 bases short and J 4 bases short, with 13 bases between. In germline, CDR1 is SGHTA, CDR2 FQGTGA. CDR3 in DNA: TGTGCCAGCAGCGACGGGGGTTCTGCAGATACGCAGTATTTT. Its protein product is CASSDGGSADTQYF.

V and J are TRBV29-1 and TRBJ1-2, with 9 bases aligning to TRBD1. The V and J ends lost 6 bases and 4 bases, in that order; junction bases with no gene match: 6. The germline CDR1 and CDR2 sequences are SQVTM and ANQGSEA. The CDR3 runs to 13 residues. CDR3 loop: CSVYRGLFYGYTF. The CDR3 DNA sequence: TGCAGCGTGTACAGGGGGCTGTTCTATGGCTACACCTTC.

This chain uses TRBV15 with TRBJ1-6, with 7 bases matching TRBD1. Germline CDR1 and CDR2: LNHNV and YYDKDF (reference sequence). This CDR3 has 14 amino acids. V was clipped by 5 bases and J by 14 bases; unmatched bases: 12. In DNA form, the CDR3 reads TGTGCCACCAGCGCAGGGGGGTCTTATGTGGCCCTCCACTTT. Protein product: CATSAGGSYVALHF. The complete variable domain, with remaining parts taken from reference TRBV15 and TRBJ1-6, reads DAMVIQNPRYQVTQFGKPVTLSCSQTLNHNVMYWYQQKSSQAPKLLFHYYDKDFNNEADTPDNFQSRRPNTSFCFLDIRSPGLGDTAMYLCATSAGGSYVALHFGNGTRLTVT.

The chain couples TRBV7-9 to TRBJ2-5; the match to TRBD2 covers 11 bases. The CDR3 loop spans 15 amino acids. Trimming at V came to 3 bases and at J to 4 bases, leaving 4 bases not matched to a gene. Per germline, CDR1 SEHNR and CDR2 FQNEAQ (reference sequence). Here the CDR3 DNA reads TGTGCCAGCAGCTTTGCCGGGACTAGCGGAGAGACCCAGTACTTC. This translates into CASSFAGTSGETQYF.

A few counts support this clone. The V gene is TRBV9, the J gene TRBJ2-6; possibly TRBD1 for D (6 bases). Germline V gene sequence: CDR1 SGDLS, CDR2 YYNGEE. CDR3 length equals 17 residues. V gave up 2 bases and J gave up 2 bases, with 14 bases separating them. For the CDR3, the DNA is TGTGCCAGCAGCGTGGGGGCCCCCAGCCCTGGGGCCAACGTCCTGACTTTC. Translated: CASSVGAPSPGANVLTF.

The chain uses TRBV29-1 and TRBJ1-2; 9 bases map to TRBD1. This CDR3 has 12 residues. V shed 3 bases and J 4 bases; nucleotides not matched to a gene: 0. CDR1 SQVTM and CDR2 ANQGSEA come from the germline V gene. Written as DNA, the CDR3 is TGCAGCGTTGAGGGACAGGGCTATGGCTACACCTTC. This encodes CSVEGQGYGYTF.

V and J are TRBV16 and TRBJ1-1, with D hard to call. Looked up from germline, CDR1 is KGHSY and CDR2 is FQNENV. Trimming left V 0 bases short and J 5 bases short, with 10 bases between. The CDR3 length is 14 residues. In DNA, the CDR3 is TGTGCCAGCAGCCAATCCCTCTCGGGAACTGAAGCTTTCTTT. Translated: CASSQSLSGTEAFF.

This clone was counted a few times. The rearrangement links TRBV4-3 to TRBJ2-2; no firm D call. In germline, CDR1 is LGHNA, CDR2 YSLEER. This CDR3 region has 13 residues. Trimming cost V 1 base and J 6 bases, with 6 bases left between them. The CDR3 loop reads CASSQGLAGELFF. The CDR3, as DNA: TGCGCCAGCAGCCAAGGACTCGCCGGGGAGCTGTTTTTT.